This entry describes one T cell receptor (beta chain). Antigen specificity is unknown. An end of the junction differs from the germline gene, which may be a read error. This CDR3 region has 17 residues. CDR1 and CDR2 from the germline V gene are SGHRS and YFSETQ. Unique molecular identifiers were incorporated when the TCRbeta library was constructed. One entry per CDR3 protein results from TCRdb running MiXCR on the PCR reads. The table includes 120,000 to 150,000 distinct CDR3 sequences, 7.5% to 9% detected once. The data stem from a study of T-cell reconstitution after alpha-beta-depleted transplantation in children. Study-level points and caveats: By one year post-transplant, T-cell counts and diversity largely arose from T cells that were newly produced.

The source was PBMCs, mostly from graft donor cells, collected 180 days after TCRalphabeta/CD19-depleted stem cell transplant. This sequence originates from a female patient under 10 years old who had a stem cell transplant for congenital amegakaryocytic thrombocytopenia, so the T cells may come from the graft donor. V usage is TRBV5-1 and J usage is TRBJ2-6, with D uncertain. DNA for the CDR3: TGCTCCAGCAGCTCGGAACTGGCACGGACTGGGGCCAACGTCCTGACTTTC. It codes for CSSSSELARTGANVLTF.